The T cell receptor beta chain described here comes from a study of low-dose radiotherapy and immunotherapy resistance in tumors. Across the study: Every six weeks patients received intravenous ipilimumab 1 mg/kg, and every two weeks they received intravenous nivolumab 240 mg.

Primers targeting TRAV and TRBV primed first-strand cDNA, covering alpha and beta chains. The authors ran about 20 PCR cycles to amplify TCRs with a constant-region primer and V-primer adapter. TCRdb passed the reads through MiXCR, listing each CDR3 protein once. This sample has roughly 8,000 distinct CDR3 sequences, with 61% found just once. The clonotype originates from a human donor with advanced metastatic prostate, ovarian, gallbladder or colorectal cancer (not recorded which). This table probably holds off-target reads from a library built for another chain.

CDR3: CASQPGQGPAGDEQYF. CDR3 in DNA: TGTGCCAGCCAACCGGGACAGGGTCCAGCGGGGGACGAGCAGTACTTC. The V gene is TRBV6-6, the J gene TRBJ2-7; D is perhaps TRBD1 (9 bases). Trimming pared 8 bases from V and 5 bases from J, leaving 25 bases between. The CDR3 sequence is 16 residues long. Per the germline V gene, CDR1 is MNHNY and CDR2 is SVGAGI (reference sequence).